Below are 14 T cell receptor beta chains sequenced from a single sample in a study of cytomegalovirus exposure and HLA in healthy donors. The PCR employed 60 Vbeta primers together with 13 Jbeta primers. TCRdb's table, derived via immunoSEQ multiplex PCR, lists solely in-frame clones and lacks some. There are more than 95,000 clones in the sample; 70% to 90% occur only once, and around 20% lies in the top ten. Sequenced input: PBMCs. The source of these receptors is a man younger than 35 in good health and CMV-seropositive.

The rearrangement joins TRBV7-6 to TRBJ2-7; possibly TRBD1 for D (5 bases). V was pared by 1 base and J by 5 bases, with 9 bases between. Per the germline V gene, CDR1 is SGHVS and CDR2 is FNYEAQ. The CDR3 length is 13 residues. CDR3 nucleotides: TGTGCCAGCAGCTTAGACATAGGGGACGAGCAGTACTTC. Its protein is CASSLDIGDEQYF.

The chain uses TRBV30 and TRBJ1-1; tentative D call: TRBD1 (5 bases). The CDR3 totals 16 residues. V shed 5 bases and J shed 5 bases, with 24 bases lying between them. CDR1 and CDR2 (germline): GTSNPN, SVGIG (reference sequence). The CDR3 loop reads CAWCAIGHPRGTEAFF. DNA for the CDR3: TGTGCCTGGTGTGCCATCGGACATCCACGAGGTACTGAAGCTTTCTTT.

The rearrangement links TRBV18 to TRBJ2-7; 9 bases map to TRBD1. Germline loops: CDR1 KGHSH, CDR2 LQKENI. There are 14 residues in the CDR3. V gave up 4 bases and J gave up 6 bases; unmatched junction bases: 7. CDR3 in DNA: TGTGCCAGCTCACAAACAGGGGGCCTAGGCGAGCAGTACTTC. It is translated as CASSQTGGLGEQYF. The variable domain in full, with the rest retrieved from reference TRBV18 and TRBJ2-7, is NAGVMQNPRHLVRRRGQEARLRCSPMKGHSHVYWYRQLPEEGLKFMVYLQKENIIDESGMPKERFSAEFPKEGPSILRIQQVVRGDSAAYFCASSQTGGLGEQYFGPGTRLTVT.

The chain joins TRBV2 to TRBJ1-5, with a possible D match to TRBD1 (6 bases). This CDR3 region has 13 residues. Looked up from germline, CDR1 is SNHLY and CDR2 is FYNNEI. Trimming pared 6 bases from V and 4 bases from J, leaving 10 bases between. The CDR3 reads CASRPQGNQPQHF. As DNA, the CDR3 is TGTGCCAGCAGACCACAGGGTAATCAGCCCCAGCATTTT.

The chain joins TRBV28 to TRBJ1-5; a possible D gene is TRBD1 (5 bases). V was shortened by 6 bases and J by 2 bases, with 17 bases between the two germline ends. Germline assignment: CDR1 MDHEN and CDR2 SYDVKM. This CDR3 has 16 residues. CDR3 nucleotides: TGTGCCAGCAGCTCCTTCACAGGAATGGGCAATCAGCCCCAGCATTTT. Amino acid sequence: CASSSFTGMGNQPQHF.

J is TRBJ1-1 and V is TRBV7-3; the D gene is possibly TRBD1 (5 bases). Between the trimmed V and J ends, which lost 5 bases and 4 bases, there was a span of 23 bases. Germline loops: CDR1 SGHTA, CDR2 FQGTGA. The CDR3 extends over 17 amino acids. The CDR3 spells CASSIPDPRWGCTEAFF. For the CDR3, the DNA is TGTGCCAGCAGCATCCCCGACCCCCGTTGGGGCTGCACTGAAGCTTTCTTT.

V and J are TRBV29-1 and TRBJ1-3, with D hard to call. CDR1 and CDR2 (germline): SQVTM, ANQGSEA. The CDR3 loop spans 13 amino acids. V was pared by 4 bases and J by 0 bases, with 7 bases between. The CDR3 here is CSVAPVSGNTIYF. CDR3 nucleotides: TGCAGCGTTGCACCGGTCTCTGGAAACACCATATATTTT.

This clone was counted once. This chain joins TRBV6-4 and TRBJ2-2; D is perhaps TRBD2 (5 bases). The CDR3 has 14 residues. The germline V gene encodes CDR1 MRHNA and CDR2 SNTAGT. V gave up 4 bases and J gave up 1 base, with 7 bases separating them. For the CDR3, the DNA is TGTGCCAGCAGTGGGGAGTTGAACACCGGGGAGCTGTTTTTT. Protein product: CASSGELNTGELFF.

This rearrangement joins TRBV7-2 to TRBJ2-5; 11 nucleotides align to TRBD2. Germline lookup yields CDR1 SGHTA and CDR2 FQGNSA. The V and J ends lost 5 bases and 1 base, in that order; junction bases with no gene match: 6. This CDR3 is 16 amino acids long. CDR3 residues: CASSPGLAAFQETQYF. Here the CDR3 DNA reads TGTGCCAGCAGCCCGGGACTAGCGGCGTTCCAAGAGACCCAGTACTTC.

This clone was recorded once. This rearrangement joins TRBV6-1 to TRBJ1-2; 9 nucleotides match TRBD1. The CDR3 runs to 12 residues. The junction had 6 bases not matched to a gene; V was cut back by 11 bases and J by 5 bases. CDR1 and CDR2 (germline): MNHNS, SASEGT. DNA of the CDR3: TGTGCCGGGGGACAGGGAGGTTATGGCTACACCTTC. Protein sequence: CAGGQGGYGYTF.

The chain employs TRBV11-2 and TRBJ1-1, with a possible D match to TRBD1 (5 bases). This CDR3 is 14 amino acids long. The ends were cut back, 0 bases at V and 7 bases at J, with 12 bases in the middle. The germline gives CDR1 SGHAT, CDR2 FQNNGV. CDR3 sequence (DNA): TGTGCCAGCAGCTTAGATCGTGGGGCGGTTGAAGCTTTCTTT. It is translated as CASSLDRGAVEAFF. Based on the CDR3 plus reference TRBV11-2 and TRBJ1-1, the full variable domain is EAGVAQSPRYKIIEKRQSVAFWCNPISGHATLYWYQQILGQGPKLLIQFQNNGVVDDSQLPKDRFSAERLKGVDSTLKIQPAKLEDSAVYLCASSLDRGAVEAFFGQGTRLTVV.

The genes are TRBV7-9 and TRBJ2-2; maybe TRBD1 (6 bases). Trimming cost V 4 bases and J 8 bases, with 14 bases left between them. CDR1 is SEHNR and CDR2 is FQNEAQ in the germline V gene (reference sequence). The CDR3 has 14 residues. CDR3 amino acids: CASSSTGSEGELFF. The CDR3 DNA follows: TGTGCCAGCAGCTCGACAGGATCAGAAGGGGAGCTGTTTTTT.

The CDR3, as DNA: TGTGCCAGCAGTGACCGACAGGGGACAAAAAGCACAGATACGCAGTATTTT. Translated: CASSDRQGTKSTDTQYF. The chain carries TRBV6-1 and TRBJ2-3; 8 positions match TRBD1. Germline values: CDR1 MNHNS, CDR2 SASEGT. Trimming cost V 3 bases and J 0 bases; bases outside gene matches: 8. The CDR3 length is 17 residues.

The rearrangement uses TRBV6-1 and TRBJ1-6; 8 bases match TRBD1. This CDR3 comprises 15 residues. In germline, CDR1 is MNHNS, CDR2 SASEGT. J was trimmed by 6 bases and V by 4 bases; bases with no gene match: 5. DNA of the CDR3: TGTGCCAGCAGTGGTCGGACAGGGAGTAATTCACCCCTCCACTTT. This sequence encodes CASSGRTGSNSPLHF.